The 8 T cell receptor beta chains below come from one sample, sequenced in a study of vaccination and CD4 T cells after COVID-19. Sequencing of the DNA from cultured CD4+ T cells was carried out with the Oncomine TCR Beta short-read assay. TCRdb analysed the PCR reads with MiXCR anew, one entry per CDR3 protein. The profile shows approximately 20,000 distinct CDR3 sequences, roughly 50% of them singletons. Described treatment: roughly ten-day PBMC culture with coronavirus spike peptide pools or control peptides (ViraFEST assay). These receptors are not linked to any known antigen. The sample consisted of CD4+ T cells from blood, cultured in vitro, taken after SARS-CoV-2 vaccination. All receptors derive from a human donor who had recovered from COVID-19.

V is TRBV7-9 and J is TRBJ1-2; D call uncertain. Trimming shortened V by 1 base and J by 2 bases, and 5 bases separated the two germline ends. This CDR3 spans 13 amino acids. Germline lookup yields CDR1 SEHNR and CDR2 FQNEAQ (reference sequence). The CDR3 protein is CASSLGGNYGYTF. CDR3 DNA: TGTGCCAGCAGCTTAGGTGGGAACTATGGCTACACCTTC.

The chain is built from TRBV19 and TRBJ1-2; 8 positions agree with TRBD1. The CDR3 sequence is 15 residues long. Germline V CDR1 and CDR2: LNHDA, SQIVND (reference sequence). V shed 7 bases, J shed 10 bases, and the junction held 17 bases outside the gene matches. CDR3 amino acids: CASTLNRGAPTVYTF. The CDR3 DNA is TGTGCCAGTACCTTGAACAGGGGGGCGCCCACTGTCTACACCTTC.

CDR3 DNA sequence: TGCAGTGCCCAACCGGGGGGTATCGCCGGGGAGCTGTTTTTT. Translated: CSAQPGGIAGELFF. V gene TRBV20-1 combines with J gene TRBJ2-2, with 7 bases identical to TRBD2. The CDR3 is 14 residues long. V dropped 6 bases and J dropped 6; count of bases not matched to a gene: 10. Germline CDR1 and CDR2: DFQATT and SNEGSKA (reference sequence).

The V call is TRBV7-2, the J call TRBJ2-2; D ambiguous. The CDR3 extends over 18 amino acids. CDR1 is SGHTA, CDR2 FQGNSA, per germline. V lost 1 base and J lost 5, with 20 bases in between. As DNA, the CDR3 is TGTGCCAGCAGCTTAGAGTCAGACCTAAGATATGGAACCGGGGAGCTGTTTTTT. Residues: CASSLESDLRYGTGELFF. Using reference TRBV7-2 and TRBJ2-2 for the parts outside the CDR3, the full variable domain is GAGVSQSPSNKVTEKGKDVELRCDPISGHTALYWYRQSLGQGLEFLIYFQGNSAPDKSGLPSDRFSAERTGGSVSTLTIQRTQQEDSAVYLCASSLESDLRYGTGELFFGEGSRLTVL.

The rearrangement joins TRBV28 to TRBJ2-7; D is uncertain. This CDR3 is 13 amino acids long. Looked up from germline, CDR1 is MDHEN and CDR2 is SYDVKM. The V and J ends lost 10 bases and 4 bases respectively, with 17 bases between them. Here the CDR3 reads CATLGGVTYEQYF. As DNA, the CDR3 is TGTGCCACCCTCGGTGGGGTGACGTACGAGCAGTACTTC. The entire variable domain, with the rest obtained from reference TRBV28 and TRBJ2-7, is as follows: DVKVTQSSRYLVKRTGEKVFLECVQDMDHENMFWYRQDPGLGLRLIYFSYDVKMKEKGDIPEGYSVSREKKERFSLILESASTNQTSMYLCATLGGVTYEQYFGPGTRLTVT.

This rearrangement joins TRBV27 to TRBJ2-3; D possibly corresponds to TRBD1 (6 bases). The CDR3 contains 15 residues. Between the trimmed V and J ends, which lost 5 bases and 0 bases, there was a span of 12 bases. Germline V CDR1 and CDR2: MNHEY, SMNVEV (reference sequence). The CDR3 reads CASSRQDPSTDTQYF. CDR3 DNA: TGTGCCAGCAGTAGACAGGACCCTAGCACAGATACGCAGTATTTT.

V gene TRBV6-1 combines with J gene TRBJ1-5, with D perhaps matching TRBD1 (5 bases). This CDR3 has 13 amino acids. V was clipped by 4 bases and J by 4 bases, with 8 bases between them. Germline assignment: CDR1 MNHNS and CDR2 SASEGT. CDR3 residues: CASSGTRNQPQHF. The CDR3 nucleotides read TGTGCCAGCAGTGGGACACGAAATCAGCCCCAGCATTTT.

The chain links TRBV20-1 to TRBJ2-2, with a tentative D call TRBD1 (7 bases). Looked up from germline, CDR1 is DFQATT and CDR2 is SNEGSKA (reference sequence). The CDR3 is 17 residues long. V lost 6 bases to trimming and J lost 1 base, with 21 bases between them. The CDR3 spells CSAAGGGGNRNTGELFF. The CDR3 DNA reads TGCAGTGCGGCAGGGGGAGGCGGTAATCGGAACACCGGGGAGCTGTTTTTT.